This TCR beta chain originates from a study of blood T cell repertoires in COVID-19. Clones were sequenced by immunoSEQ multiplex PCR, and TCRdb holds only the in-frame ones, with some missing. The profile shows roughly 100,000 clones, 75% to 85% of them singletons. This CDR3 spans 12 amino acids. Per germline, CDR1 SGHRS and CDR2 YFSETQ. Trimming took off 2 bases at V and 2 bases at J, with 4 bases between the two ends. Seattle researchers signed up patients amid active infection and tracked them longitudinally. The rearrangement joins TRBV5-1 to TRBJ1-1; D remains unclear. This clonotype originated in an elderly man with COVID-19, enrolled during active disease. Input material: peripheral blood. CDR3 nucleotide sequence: TGCGCCAGCAGCTTCAGTAACACTGAAGCTTTCTTT. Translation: CASSFSNTEAFF. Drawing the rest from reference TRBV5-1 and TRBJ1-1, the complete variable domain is KAGVTQTPRYLIKTRGQQVTLSCSPISGHRSVSWYQQTPGQGLQFLFEYFSETQRNKGNFPGRFSGRQFSNSRSEMNVSTLELGDSALYLCASSFSNTEAFFGQGTRLTVV.